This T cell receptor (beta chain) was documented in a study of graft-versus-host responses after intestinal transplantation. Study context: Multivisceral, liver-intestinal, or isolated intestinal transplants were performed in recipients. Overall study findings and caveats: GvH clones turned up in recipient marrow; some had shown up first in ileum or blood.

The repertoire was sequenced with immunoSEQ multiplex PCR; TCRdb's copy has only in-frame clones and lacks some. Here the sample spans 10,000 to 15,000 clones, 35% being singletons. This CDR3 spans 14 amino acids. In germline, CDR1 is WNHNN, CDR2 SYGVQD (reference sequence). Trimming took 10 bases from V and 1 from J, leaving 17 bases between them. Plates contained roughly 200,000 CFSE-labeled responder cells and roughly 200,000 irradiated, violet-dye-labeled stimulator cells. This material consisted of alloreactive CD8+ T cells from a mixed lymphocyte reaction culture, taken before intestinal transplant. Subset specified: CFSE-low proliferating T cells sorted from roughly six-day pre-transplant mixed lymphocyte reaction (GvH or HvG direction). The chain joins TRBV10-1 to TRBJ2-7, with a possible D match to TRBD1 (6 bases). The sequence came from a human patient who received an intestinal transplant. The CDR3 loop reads CAKPPGHKSYEQYF. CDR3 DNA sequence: TGCGCCAAGCCGCCGGGACACAAATCCTACGAGCAGTACTTC.